This T cell receptor (beta chain) was observed in a study of shared clonotypes between healthy human individuals. At the level of the study: CD8 memory received one plate per donor, CD8 naive two, CD4 memory three and CD4 naive three.

The naive CD8 fraction comprised CD45RO-negative cells positively selected for CCR7 and excluded terminally differentiated effector memory CD45RA+ cells. V was trimmed by 1 base and J by 6 bases, leaving 7 bases between them. Germline lookup yields CDR1 SGHAT and CDR2 FQNNGV. The CDR3 contains 13 residues. The data were produced by immunoSEQ multiplex PCR, yet TCRdb's version contains in-frame clones alone and is incomplete. The sample yields around 2.1 million clones, around 93% seen once. The rearrangement uses TRBV11-2 and TRBJ2-1, with a possible D match to TRBD2 (6 bases). The clonotype was recovered from a man aged 18 to 29 in good health. Some clones in this sample may be carry-over from other donors' samples. Sequencing was performed on naive CD8+ T cells from PBMCs. CDR3 coding DNA: TGTGCCAGCAGCTTAGGACTAGTCAATGAGCAGTTCTTC. Its protein product is CASSLGLVNEQFF.